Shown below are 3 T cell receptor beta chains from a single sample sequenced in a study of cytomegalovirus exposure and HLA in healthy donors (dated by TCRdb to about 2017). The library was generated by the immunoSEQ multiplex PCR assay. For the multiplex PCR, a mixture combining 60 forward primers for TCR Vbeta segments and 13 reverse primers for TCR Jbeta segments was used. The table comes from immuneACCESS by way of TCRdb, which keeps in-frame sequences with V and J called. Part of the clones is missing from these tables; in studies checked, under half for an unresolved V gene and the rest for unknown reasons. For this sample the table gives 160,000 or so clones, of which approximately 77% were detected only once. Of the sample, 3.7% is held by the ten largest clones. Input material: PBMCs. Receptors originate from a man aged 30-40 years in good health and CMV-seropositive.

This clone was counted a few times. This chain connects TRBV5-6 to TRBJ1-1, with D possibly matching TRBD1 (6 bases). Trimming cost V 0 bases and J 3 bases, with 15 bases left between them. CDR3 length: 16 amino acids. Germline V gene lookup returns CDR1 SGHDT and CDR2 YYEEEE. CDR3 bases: TGTGCCAGCAGCTTGGAAGCCAGGGGCTGGGACACTGAAGCTTTCTTT. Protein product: CASSLEARGWDTEAFF.

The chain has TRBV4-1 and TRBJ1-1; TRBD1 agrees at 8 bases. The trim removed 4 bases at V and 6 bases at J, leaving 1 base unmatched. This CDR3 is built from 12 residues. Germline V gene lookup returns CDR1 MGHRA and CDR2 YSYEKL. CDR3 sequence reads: CASSPGGSEAFF. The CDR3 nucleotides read TGCGCCAGCAGCCCAGGGGGCTCTGAAGCTTTCTTT.

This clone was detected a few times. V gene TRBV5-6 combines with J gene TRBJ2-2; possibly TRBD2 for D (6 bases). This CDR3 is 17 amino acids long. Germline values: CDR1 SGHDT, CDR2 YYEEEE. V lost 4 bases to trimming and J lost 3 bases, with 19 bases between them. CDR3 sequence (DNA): TGTGCCAGCAGCGATTTATGGCAGGGAGGTGACACCGGGGAGCTGTTTTTT. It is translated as CASSDLWQGGDTGELFF.